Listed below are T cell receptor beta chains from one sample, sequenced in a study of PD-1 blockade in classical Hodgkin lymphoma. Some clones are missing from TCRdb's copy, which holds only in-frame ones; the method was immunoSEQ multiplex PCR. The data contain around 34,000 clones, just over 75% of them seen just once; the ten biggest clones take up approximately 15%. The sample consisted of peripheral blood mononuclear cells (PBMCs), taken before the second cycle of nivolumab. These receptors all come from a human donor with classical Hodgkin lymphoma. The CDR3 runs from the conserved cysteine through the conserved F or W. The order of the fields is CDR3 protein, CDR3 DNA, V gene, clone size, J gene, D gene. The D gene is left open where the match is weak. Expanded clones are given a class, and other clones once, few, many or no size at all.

CASTPPRNSGNTIYF,TGTGCCAGCACCCCCCCAAGGAACTCTGGAAACACCATATATTTT,TRBV28,-,TRBJ1-3,-
CASSPTTDRTSGNTIYF,TGTGCCAGCTCACCTACTACTGACCGTACCTCTGGAAACACCATATATTTT,TRBV18,-,TRBJ1-3,-
CASSQDKGPGELFF,TGCGCCAGCAGCCAAGATAAGGGCCCCGGGGAGCTGTTTTTT,TRBV4-3,-,TRBJ2-2,-
CASSKGLETQYF,TGTGCCAGCAGTAAAGGGCTAGAGACCCAGTACTTC,TRBV7-9,-,TRBJ2-5,-
CASSLLGGADQPQHF,TGTGCCAGCAGCCTTTTAGGGGGCGCGGATCAGCCCCAGCATTTT,TRBV5-5,-,TRBJ1-5,TRBD1
CASSFRGRSSGNTIYF,TGTGCCAGCAGCTTCCGAGGCCGGAGCTCTGGAAACACCATATATTTT,TRBV5-4,-,TRBJ1-3,-
CASSPQQGSNQPQHF,TGTGCCAGCTCACCCCAACAGGGTAGCAATCAGCCCCAGCATTTT,TRBV18,-,TRBJ1-5,-
CASSWTSGGNEQFF,TGTGCCAGCAGTTGGACTAGCGGGGGAAATGAGCAGTTCTTC,TRBV2,-,TRBJ2-1,TRBD2
CASSRQTAAKETQYF,TGTGCCAGCAGCAGACAGACAGCGGCAAAAGAGACCCAGTACTTC,TRBV9,-,TRBJ2-5,-
CAIRTDRGTDTQYF,TGTGCCATCAGGACGGACAGGGGGACAGATACGCAGTATTTT,TRBV10-3,few,TRBJ2-3,TRBD1
CASSLGSFNEQFF,TGTGCCAGCAGCTTAGGATCCTTCAATGAGCAGTTCTTC,TRBV7-9,-,TRBJ2-1,-
CASRPLDGSGNTIYF,TGCGCCAGCAGGCCCCTCGACGGCTCTGGAAACACCATATATTTT,TRBV5-1,-,TRBJ1-3,-
CASKGLVETQYF,TGTGCCAGCAAAGGACTAGTAGAGACCCAGTACTTC,TRBV2,-,TRBJ2-5,TRBD2
CASSENTYNSPLHF,TGTGCCAGCAGCGAGAACACCTATAATTCACCCCTCCACTTT,TRBV9,many,TRBJ1-6,-
CASSLKSGGAGTQYF,TGTGCCAGCAGCTTGAAGAGCGGGGGGGCGGGTACGCAGTATTTT,TRBV5-4,-,TRBJ2-3,TRBD2
CASSEGRGVGGYTF,TGTGCCAGCAGTGAAGGCAGGGGAGTGGGTGGCTACACCTTC,TRBV6-4,-,TRBJ1-2,-
CASSLGNLNTEAFF,TGTGCCAGCAGCTTAGGGAATTTGAACACTGAAGCTTTCTTT,TRBV11-2,-,TRBJ1-1,-
CASSLGGLNTEAFF,TGTGCCAGTAGTTTGGGGGGGTTGAACACTGAAGCTTTCTTT,TRBV19,-,TRBJ1-1,-
CASSEESSYGYTF,TGTGCCAGCAGTGAAGAGTCCTCCTATGGCTACACCTTC,TRBV2,-,TRBJ1-2,-